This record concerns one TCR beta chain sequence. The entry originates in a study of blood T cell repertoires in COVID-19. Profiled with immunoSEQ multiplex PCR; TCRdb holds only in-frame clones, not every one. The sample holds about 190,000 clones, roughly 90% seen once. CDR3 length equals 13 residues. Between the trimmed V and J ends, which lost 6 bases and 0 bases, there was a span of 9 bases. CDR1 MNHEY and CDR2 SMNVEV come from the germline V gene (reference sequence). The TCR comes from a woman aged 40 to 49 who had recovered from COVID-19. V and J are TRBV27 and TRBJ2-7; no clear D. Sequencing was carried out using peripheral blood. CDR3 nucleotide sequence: TGTGCCAGCAGCTCCCATAGCTCCTACGAGCAGTACTTC. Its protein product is CASSSHSSYEQYF.